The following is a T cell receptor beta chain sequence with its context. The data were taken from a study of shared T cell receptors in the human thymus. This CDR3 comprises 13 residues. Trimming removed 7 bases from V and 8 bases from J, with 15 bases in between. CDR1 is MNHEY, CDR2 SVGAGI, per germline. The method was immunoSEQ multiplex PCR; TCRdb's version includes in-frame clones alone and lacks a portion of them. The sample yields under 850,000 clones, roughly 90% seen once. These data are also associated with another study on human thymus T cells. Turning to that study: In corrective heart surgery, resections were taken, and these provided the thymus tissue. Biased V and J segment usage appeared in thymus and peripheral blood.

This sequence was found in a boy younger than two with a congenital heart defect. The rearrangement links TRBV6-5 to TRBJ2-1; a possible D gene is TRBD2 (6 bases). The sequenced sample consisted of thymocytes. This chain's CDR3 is CASKWREGDEQFF. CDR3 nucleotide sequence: TGTGCCAGCAAGTGGCGGGAAGGTGATGAGCAGTTCTTC.